The present entry profiles one TCR beta chain with its context. The record originates from a study of blood T cell repertoires in COVID-19. Adults between about 18 and 89 years of age took part from fewer than 30 US areas. Recovered status in Cohort 3 required two negative PCRs, clearance, or symptom resolution. The CDR3 covers 14 residues. The germline gives CDR1 LNHDA, CDR2 SQIVND (reference sequence). The V and J ends lost 9 bases and 1 base respectively, with 15 bases between them. Sequenced by immunoSEQ multiplex PCR; TCRdb stores in-frame clones only, minus some. The data show approximately 280,000 clones, approximately 88% seen once.

The receptor's source is a woman aged 35 to 49 who had recovered from COVID-19. The sequenced sample was PBMCs or T cells enriched from blood (not recorded which). The chain is built from TRBV19 and TRBJ2-5; the D gene is possibly TRBD1 (5 bases). The CDR3 region has the DNA TGTGCCAGCAGACAGACCGGGCCCCAAGAGACCCAGTACTTC. This gives the protein CASRQTGPQETQYF.